These 9 T cell receptor beta chains were all obtained from the same sample, sequenced in a study of OX40 agonist ivuxolimab in advanced cancers. The library was produced with the immunoSEQ multiplex PCR assay. TCRdb carries this immuneACCESS record with in-frame sequences only. Its versions omit some clonotypes, under half of them owing to an unresolved V gene in the studies checked, with the rest unexplained. The sample data list 55,000 to 70,000 clones, and roughly 83% of these were observed just once. The ten largest account for less than 4% of the sample. The sample was CD4+ or CD8+ T cells sorted from blood, taken in a trial of the OX40 agonist ivuxolimab. The receptors stem from an adult with an advanced solid tumor such as melanoma, head and neck, liver or kidney cancer.

The rearrangement uses TRBV10-3 and TRBJ2-6, with 8 bases identical to TRBD2. V lost 3 bases, J lost 0 bases, and 10 bases stayed unmatched. Germline CDR1 and CDR2: ENHRY and SYGVKD. This CDR3 spans 19 amino acids. The chain's CDR3 is CAISDPGRGAHSGANVLTF. The CDR3 coding sequence is TGTGCCATCAGTGACCCCGGGCGGGGGGCCCACTCTGGGGCCAACGTCCTGACTTTC.

The chain recombines TRBV21-1 with TRBJ1-1; the table calls TRBD1, which could not be checked here. TRBV21-1 is listed as a pseudogene. This CDR3 comprises 13 residues. DNA of the CDR3: TGTGCCAGCACGGACAGGGGAATGACTGAAGCTTTCTTT. Protein: CASTDRGMTEAFF.

This chain connects TRBV19 to TRBJ1-1, with TRBD1 matching 8 bases. Germline V gene sequence: CDR1 LNHDA, CDR2 SQIVND (reference sequence). This CDR3 comprises 16 residues. Trimming cost V 5 bases and J 5 bases; bases outside gene matches: 13. CDR3 nucleotide sequence: TGTGCCAGTAGTGGGTTCCGGGACAGGCCGGGAACTGAAGCTTTCTTT. It yields the protein CASSGFRDRPGTEAFF.

This sequence joins TRBV29-1 and TRBJ1-1; D perhaps matches TRBD1 (6 bases). V lost 6 bases and J lost 1, with 9 bases in between. This CDR3 has 12 residues. CDR1 and CDR2 (germline): SQVTM, ANQGSEA. The DNA of the CDR3 is TGCAGCGTGGGACATAGGAACACTGAAGCTTTCTTT. Translation: CSVGHRNTEAFF.

The V and J genes are TRBV7-2 and TRBJ2-6, with no clear D. The CDR3 sequence is 16 residues long. V shed 8 bases and J shed 0 bases, with 14 bases lying between them. In germline, CDR1 is SGHTA, CDR2 FQGNSA. The CDR3 sequence: CASRSQSFSGANVLTF. CDR3 nucleotide sequence: TGTGCCAGCCGCAGTCAGAGTTTCTCTGGGGCCAACGTCCTGACTTTC.

The DNA of the CDR3 is TGTGCTAGTGGTCCACCGACAGGGTTGGACACTGAAGCTTTCTTT. Its protein product is CASGPPTGLDTEAFF. V is TRBV12-5 and J is TRBJ1-1, with 7 bases aligning to TRBD1. Trimming at V came to 5 bases and at J to 3 bases, leaving 9 bases not matched to a gene. Germline-derived CDR1 and CDR2 are LGHNT and FRNRAP. This CDR3 contains 15 residues. Full variable domain (missing parts from reference TRBV12-5 and TRBJ1-1): DARVTQTPRHKVTEMGQEVTMRCQPILGHNTVFWYRQTMMQGLELLAYFRNRAPLDDSGMPKDRFSAEMPDATLATLKIQPSEPRDSAVYFCASGPPTGLDTEAFFGQGTRLTVV.

The chain has TRBV14 and TRBJ2-2; 9 positions match TRBD1. There are 15 residues in the CDR3. Per germline, CDR1 SGHDN and CDR2 FVKESK. Germline trimming cut 5 bases from V and 6 bases from J; bases unmatched to any gene: 7. Here the CDR3 reads CASSTQTGGAGELFF. The CDR3 DNA reads TGTGCCAGCAGCACGCAGACAGGGGGGGCCGGGGAGCTGTTTTTT.

V and J are TRBV4-2 and TRBJ2-1, with D perhaps TRBD1 (5 bases). Deletions cut 3 bases from V and 2 bases from J, with 8 bases between. This CDR3 spans 14 amino acids. Germline-derived CDR1 and CDR2 are LGHNA and YNFKEQ. The CDR3 DNA is TGTGCCAGCAGCCATCAGGGCCCCTACAATGAGCAGTTCTTC. Residues: CASSHQGPYNEQFF.

The V gene is TRBV5-3, the J gene TRBJ1-6, with D perhaps matching TRBD1 (5 bases). TRBV5-3 is known as an ORF, though its function is uncertain. This CDR3 spans 21 amino acids. V gave up 0 bases and J gave up 7 bases, with 29 bases separating them. The CDR3 is CARSLGGTGWRKMEGNSPLHF. DNA of the CDR3: TGTGCCAGAAGCTTGGGGGGAACTGGATGGAGAAAGATGGAGGGGAATTCACCCCTCCACTTT.